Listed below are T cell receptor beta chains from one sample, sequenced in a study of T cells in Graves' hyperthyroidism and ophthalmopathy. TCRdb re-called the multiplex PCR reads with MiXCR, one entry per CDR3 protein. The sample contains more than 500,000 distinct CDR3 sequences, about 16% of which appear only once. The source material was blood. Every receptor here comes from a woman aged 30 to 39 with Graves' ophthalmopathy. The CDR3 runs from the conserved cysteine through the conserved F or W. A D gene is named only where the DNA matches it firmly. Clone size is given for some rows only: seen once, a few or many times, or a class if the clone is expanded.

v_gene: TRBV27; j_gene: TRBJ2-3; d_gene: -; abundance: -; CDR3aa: CASGGRVTDTQYF; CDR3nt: TGTGCCAGTGGTGGCAGGGTCACAGATACGCAGTATTTT
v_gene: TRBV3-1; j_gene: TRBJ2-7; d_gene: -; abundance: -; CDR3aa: CASTHGGSYEQYF; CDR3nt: TGTGCCAGCACTCACGGGGGTTCCTACGAGCAGTACTTC
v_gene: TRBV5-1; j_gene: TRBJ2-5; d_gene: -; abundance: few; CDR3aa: CASGNCFDEWSEETQYF; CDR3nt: TGCGCCAGCGGCAACTGTTTTGATGAGTGGTCCGAAGAGACCCAGTACTTC
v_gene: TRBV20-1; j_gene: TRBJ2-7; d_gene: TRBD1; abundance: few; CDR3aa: CSAIGTGWSEQYF; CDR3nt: TGCAGTGCCATCGGGACAGGGTGGTCCGAGCAGTACTTC
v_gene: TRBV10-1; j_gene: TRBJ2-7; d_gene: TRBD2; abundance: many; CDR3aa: CASSDPPGGEQYF; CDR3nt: TGCGCCAGCAGTGACCCTCCGGGAGGCGAGCAGTACTTC
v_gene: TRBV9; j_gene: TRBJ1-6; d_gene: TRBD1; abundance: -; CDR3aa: CASSIEQGSNSPLHF; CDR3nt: TGTGCCAGCAGCATCGAACAGGGGAGTAATTCACCCCTCCACTTT
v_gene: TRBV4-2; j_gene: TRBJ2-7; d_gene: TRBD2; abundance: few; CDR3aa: CASSQDGTTTYEQYF; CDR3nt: TGTGCCAGCAGCCAAGACGGGACTACAACTTACGAGCAGTACTTC
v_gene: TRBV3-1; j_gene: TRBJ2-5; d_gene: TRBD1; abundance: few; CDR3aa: CASSHLIYKTGTGGFQETQYF; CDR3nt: TGTGCCAGCAGCCATCTAATCTACAAAACCGGGACAGGGGGATTCCAAGAGACCCAGTACTTC
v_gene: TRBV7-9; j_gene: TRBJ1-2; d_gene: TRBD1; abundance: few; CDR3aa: CASSLGTGGANGYTF; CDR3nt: TGTGCCAGCAGCCTTGGGACAGGGGGCGCAAATGGCTACACCTTC
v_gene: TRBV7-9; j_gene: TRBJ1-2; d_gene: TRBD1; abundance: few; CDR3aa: CAGSGGDGYTF; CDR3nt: TGTGCCGGGTCAGGGGGTGATGGCTACACCTTC
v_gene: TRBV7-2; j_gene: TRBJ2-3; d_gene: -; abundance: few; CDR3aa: CASSPAWADTQYF; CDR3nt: TGTGCCAGCAGCCCAGCCTGGGCAGATACGCAGTATTTT
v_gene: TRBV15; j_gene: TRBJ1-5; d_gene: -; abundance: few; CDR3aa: CATSSMGFSQPQHF; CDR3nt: TGTGCCACCAGCAGTATGGGTTTTAGTCAGCCCCAGCATTTT
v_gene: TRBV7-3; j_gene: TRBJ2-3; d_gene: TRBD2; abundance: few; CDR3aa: CASSQGVKGGLVLGTDTQYF; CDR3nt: TGTGCCAGCAGCCAAGGCGTGAAAGGGGGACTAGTGTTGGGCACAGATACGCAGTATTTT
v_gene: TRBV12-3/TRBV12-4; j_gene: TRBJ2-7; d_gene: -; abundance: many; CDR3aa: CASSPTASYEQYF; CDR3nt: TGTGCCAGCAGCCCGACCGCCTCCTACGAGCAGTACTTC
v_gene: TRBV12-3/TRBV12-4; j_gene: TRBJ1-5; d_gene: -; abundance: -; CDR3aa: CASSLGQSGNQPQHF; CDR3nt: TGTGCCAGCAGTTTAGGGCAGAGTGGCAATCAGCCCCAGCATTTT
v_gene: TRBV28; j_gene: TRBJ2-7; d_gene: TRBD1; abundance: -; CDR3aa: CASDRGIGHEQYF; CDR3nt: TGTGCCAGCGACAGGGGGATCGGCCACGAGCAGTACTTC
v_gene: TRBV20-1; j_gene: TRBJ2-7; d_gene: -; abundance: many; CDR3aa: CSAMGGYEQYF; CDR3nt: TGCAGTGCTATGGGGGGCTACGAGCAGTACTTC
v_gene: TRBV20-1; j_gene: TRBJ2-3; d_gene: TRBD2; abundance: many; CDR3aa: CSARMTSGRVWGTDTQYF; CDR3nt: TGCAGTGCTAGGATGACTAGCGGGAGAGTATGGGGCACAGATACGCAGTATTTT
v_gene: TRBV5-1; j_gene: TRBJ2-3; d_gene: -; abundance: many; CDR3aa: CASSLEDSTDTQYF; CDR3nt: TGCGCCAGCAGCTTGGAGGACAGCACAGATACGCAGTATTTT
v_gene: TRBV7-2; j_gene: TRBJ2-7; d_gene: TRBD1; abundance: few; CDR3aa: CASSPHRDSSYEQYF; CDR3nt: TGTGCCAGCAGCCCGCACCGGGACAGCTCCTACGAGCAGTACTTC
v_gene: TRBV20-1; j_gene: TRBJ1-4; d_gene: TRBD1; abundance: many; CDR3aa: CSAPPPGQGLGKLFF; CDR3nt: TGCAGTGCTCCCCCCCCCGGACAGGGTTTAGGAAAACTGTTTTTT
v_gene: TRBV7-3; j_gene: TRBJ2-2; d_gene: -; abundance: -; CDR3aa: CASSLTLTGELFF; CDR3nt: TGTGCCAGCAGCTTAACTTTGACGGGGGAGCTGTTTTTT
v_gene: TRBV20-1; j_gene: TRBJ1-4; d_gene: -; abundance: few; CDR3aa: CSAHSVEWGEKLFF; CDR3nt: TGCAGTGCTCATTCCGTAGAATGGGGTGAAAAACTGTTTTTT